This T cell receptor beta chain emerged from a study of blood T cell repertoires in COVID-19 (TCRdb year 2020). Regarding the research as a whole: Collaborator samples came from the United States, Italy and Spain and covered acute and convalescent phases of COVID-19. The prospective study material was composed of cDNA or gDNA derived from T cells, B-cell-depleted T cells, or PBMCs. Deeply sampled blood TCRbeta repertoires from subjects exposed to, actively infected with, or recovered from COVID-19 were included in the dataset. The repertoires were made available in a free public database intended to serve as a resource for research on the immune response to SARS-CoV-2. The samples were drawn from the first 160 participants of the ongoing ImmuneRACE study and from 1,254 subjects provided by 6 global collaborators. Nearly every sample came with metadata listing a de-identified subject ID, COVID-19 status, age in years and sex. Where HLA class I and class II types were available, the types were taken from metadata supplied by the sample provider, not from assay-based typing.

General findings and caveats noted by the study authors: The amount of clinical and demographic metadata varied by source and participant and was provided uncurated.

The CDR3 covers 14 residues, taking in both the cysteine and the phenylalanine. Kept here is only the CDR3 DNA, which spans 42 bases and is read in frame from base 1. TCRbeta CDR3 regions were amplified from genomic DNA using the immunoSEQ Assay, a bias-controlled multiplex PCR. From the authors' description of their analysis: The number of nucleated cells in each sample was estimated by amplification of reference gene primers within the assay. To quantify the absolute abundance of each unique TCRbeta CDR3 rearrangement, sequence reads were collapsed and filtered. For each sample, productive Simpson clonality was calculated as the square root of Simpson's diversity index across productive rearrangements. The source is immuneACCESS, and TCRdb retained only in-frame sequences with V and J called. Part of the clones is not carried over; for the studies checked, unresolved V genes explain less than half of this, and the remainder is unexplained. That table gives V, J and clone size, and the DNA gave D and trimming. A total of 120,000 or so clones appear in this sample, around 87% of them only once. The ten biggest clones cover about 8% of the sample.

Notes on this clone: Its specific antigen is unknown. No much larger clone is present one base from it, and per-base qualities are unavailable.

Collaborating institutions collected whole blood in K2EDTA tubes following their own protocols. For TCRbeta analysis, collaborators shipped samples in one of three forms: frozen whole blood, isolated PBMCs, or DNA extracted from either of those sample types. This receptor was obtained from a man aged 45 to 65 with acute or convalescent COVID-19. This chain joins TRBV21-1 to TRBJ2-7; TRBD2 reflects the table's D call only, with no check against the DNA. TRBV21-1 is designated a pseudogene. The sequencing sample was made of peripheral blood. This receptor carries the CDR3 CASRPINGSYEQYF. The DNA sequence is given as TGTGCCAGCAGACCCATAAACGGGAGCTACGAGCAGTACTTC.